This T cell receptor (beta chain) was obtained from a study of cytotoxic CD8 clonotypes in ibrutinib-treated CLL listed by TCRdb under 2021. Describing the broader study: The cohort was composed of around twelve relapsed/refractory and approximately 14 treatment-naive patients; IGHV unmutated status was identified in some 17 patients. Responses were partial in 24 patients and complete in 2; after median around 72 months follow-up, about 14 stayed in remission and 12 progressed. Samples at response were collected after a median of 12 months of treatment, with a range of roughly 6 to 40 months. On average, each sample yielded around 250,000 productive templates and roughly 95,000 productive rearrangements. Longitudinal samples were available for about 30% of the 86 trial participants. Cryopreserved peripheral blood mononuclear cells were obtained before treatment, at response, and at either sustained remission or disease progression. Every remission and progressive disease sample was obtained while ibrutinib was still being received by the patients. What the research found in general, with its limitations: Baseline clonality was found to be higher than that of age-matched healthy donors and was strongly correlated with circulating CD8+ T-cell counts. Public clonotypes were found to be uncommon and were observed to contract or remain stable during treatment; the increase in clonality was shown to reflect expansion of private clonotypes at ibrutinib response. Clonality increased at ibrutinib response, stayed stable in sustained remission, and fell back toward baseline at progression. Sustained-remission and progressing patients did not have matched sampling times, and lymph node repertoires were not examined.

Taken with the paper, the label for time point translates to: around 25 months on ibrutinib. Approximately 2 micrograms of genomic DNA were extracted from cryopreserved PBMCs for TCR beta library preparation. High-throughput TCR beta sequencing was performed on longitudinal blood samples from CLL patients receiving ibrutinib monotherapy. The patients took part in an open-label, single-center phase 2 trial of ibrutinib monotherapy. Each clonotype received, on average, 10x coverage in deep resolution sequencing performed on a MiSeq, where the target depth lay between 1 in 1 million and 1 in 200,000 T cells. The immunoSEQ hsTCRB Kit was used to generate the TCR beta libraries. The paper's data handling went like this. The data were analyzed with ImmunoSEQ Analyzer and ImmunoSEQ Data Assistant, and V, D and J gene assignments followed IMGT definitions. Clonality, which ranges from 0 to 1, was calculated by subtracting the normalized Shannon entropy of productive rearrangement frequencies from one. Only overrepresented clonotypes making up at least 0.05% of the repertoire of each patient were included in the public clonotype analysis. About a dozen age-matched healthy donor repertoires from immuneACCESS were used as controls for clonality. Held by TCRdb, this immuneACCESS table contains in-frame sequences only and omits some clones. Under half of the omission traces to an unresolved V gene where checked; the cause of the rest is unknown. V and J calls and clone size are copied from that table; D and trimming were computed from the DNA. Here the sample has roughly 160,000 clones; 84% occur a single time. About 5% of the sample comes from the top ten.

According to the germline V gene, CDR1 reads MNHEY and CDR2 reads SVGAGI. The CDR3 goes from the cysteine to the phenylalanine over 12 residues. Only the CDR3 part of the read is kept: 36 bases, read in frame from the first base. The junction carries 5 bases between V and J, which are trimmed by 5 bases and 4 bases respectively. Turning to this clone: There is no known antigen for this receptor. One base away there is no much larger clone; base qualities are not given.

The TCR originated in a human donor with chronic lymphocytic leukemia. The sequences come from PBMCs, collected after 24 months of ibrutinib treatment. The chain uses TRBV6-5 and TRBJ2-2, with the D segment identity uncertain. DNA sequence: TGTGCCAGCAGTAGAGTCACCGGGGAGCTGTTTTTT. Translation gives CASSRVTGELFF.